This T cell receptor beta chain was profiled in a study of blood T cells in healthy people across ages. Study in general: For every two T cells, template switching captured about one barcoded beta molecule.

For this clonotype: The antigen is not known.

Overall study results and limits: Significant beta diversity loss was already apparent by age roughly 43, declining roughly linearly. It was not known whether donors were CMV positive (a possible confounder of expanded clonotype changes).

This CDR3 is 12 amino acids long. Germline CDR1 DFQATT, CDR2 SNEGSKA (reference sequence). A second roughly 6 to 11 cycle PCR used barcoded and J-beta primers. From the 5' RACE reads, TCRdb called clonotypes with MiXCR, one entry per CDR3 protein. Altogether 1.5 million to 2 million distinct CDR3 sequences are present, over 25% being singletons, with the ten largest covering 7.7%. Material: blood. The V call is TRBV20-1, the J call TRBJ2-3; 9 nucleotides agree with TRBD1. The receptor was derived from a woman in her 30s in good health. The CDR3 nucleotides read TGCAGGACAGGGGGGGGGCCAGATACGCAGTATTTT. The encoded protein is CRTGGGPDTQYF.